The clone carrying this T cell receptor (beta chain) was seen only a few times. Its matching antigen is unknown. Germline V gene data show CDR1 as SNHLY and CDR2 as FYNNEI. The CDR3 spans 14 residues. V was clipped by 8 bases and J by 0 bases, with 11 bases between them. Unique molecular identifiers were built into the TCRbeta library. TCRdb processed the PCR reads anew with MiXCR; each CDR3 protein has one entry. The profile shows around 76,000 distinct CDR3 sequences, about a sixth of them singletons. This sample is drawn from a study of T-cell reconstitution after alpha-beta-depleted transplantation in children. Study conclusions and caveats: Elevated TCRbeta diversity at day 60 was traced, in some patients, to surviving recipient T cells and thymic progenitors. At the one-year point after transplant, T-cell counts and TCRbeta diversity were found to come mostly from T cells that had been newly produced.

The TCR comes from a male patient aged 2 to 10 who had a stem cell transplant for acute lymphoblastic leukemia, so the T cells may come from the graft donor. Source: PBMCs, mostly from graft donor cells, taken 360 days after TCRalphabeta/CD19-depleted stem cell transplant. The J gene is TRBJ2-1, the V gene TRBV2, with unresolved D. Written as DNA, the CDR3 is TGTGCCAGCGCGACGGCTCACTCCTACAATGAGCAGTTCTTC. Translating gives CASATAHSYNEQFF.